The 5 T cell receptor beta chains in this list originate from one sample, sequenced in a study of T cell responses to AZD1222 COVID-19 vaccine. This table comes from immunoSEQ multiplex PCR, and its TCRdb copy is limited to in-frame clones, with some not included. The table includes approximately 100,000 clones, approximately 90% detected once. This material consisted of peripheral blood, taken 28 days after the second AZD1222 dose. The receptors shown here come from an adult who received the AZD1222 COVID-19 vaccine.

This rearrangement joins TRBV6-5 to TRBJ2-7; 13 bases match TRBD2. J was trimmed by 2 bases and V by 2 bases; bases with no gene match: 0. Germline V CDR1 and CDR2: MNHEY, SVGAGI. The CDR3 extends over 15 amino acids. The CDR3 reads CASSYGTSGTYEQYF. The DNA for the CDR3 is TGTGCCAGCAGTTACGGGACTAGCGGGACCTACGAGCAGTACTTC.

The chain links TRBV6-4 to TRBJ2-5, with 11 bases matching TRBD2. The germline gives CDR1 MRHNA, CDR2 SNTAGT. CDR3 size: 17 residues. V shed 2 bases, J shed 5 bases, and the junction held 10 bases outside the gene matches. CDR3 sequence (DNA): TGTGCCAGCAGTGACATAAATCTAGCGGGAGGAAGGGAGACCCAGTACTTC. This gives the protein CASSDINLAGGRETQYF.

The V gene is TRBV15, the J gene TRBJ1-3; D not resolved. The germline V gene encodes CDR1 LNHNV and CDR2 YYDKDF (reference sequence). The CDR3 spans 15 residues. V gave up 2 bases and J gave up 0 bases, with 8 bases separating them. CDR3 nucleotides: TGTGCCACCAGCAGAAGATCTAACTCTGGAAACACCATATATTTT. Its protein product is CATSRRSNSGNTIYF.

V is TRBV19 and J is TRBJ1-3; D gene uncertain. The germline gives CDR1 LNHDA, CDR2 SQIVND (reference sequence). Trimming stripped 5 bases from V and 0 bases from J, with 11 bases between. The CDR3 sequence is 15 residues long. The CDR3 sequence: CASSRGKSSGNTIYF. The CDR3 coding sequence is TGTGCCAGTAGTCGGGGTAAGAGCTCTGGAAACACCATATATTTT.

The chain couples TRBV5-4 to TRBJ1-1; D gene uncertain. The V end lost 4 bases, the J end lost 4 bases, and 14 bases lay between the germline ends. Germline CDR1 SGHNT, CDR2 YYREEE (reference sequence). The CDR3 sequence is 14 residues long. CDR3 in DNA: TGTGCCAGCAGCCCGGTTAGCCAGAGCACTGAAGCTTTCTTT. Translation: CASSPVSQSTEAFF.